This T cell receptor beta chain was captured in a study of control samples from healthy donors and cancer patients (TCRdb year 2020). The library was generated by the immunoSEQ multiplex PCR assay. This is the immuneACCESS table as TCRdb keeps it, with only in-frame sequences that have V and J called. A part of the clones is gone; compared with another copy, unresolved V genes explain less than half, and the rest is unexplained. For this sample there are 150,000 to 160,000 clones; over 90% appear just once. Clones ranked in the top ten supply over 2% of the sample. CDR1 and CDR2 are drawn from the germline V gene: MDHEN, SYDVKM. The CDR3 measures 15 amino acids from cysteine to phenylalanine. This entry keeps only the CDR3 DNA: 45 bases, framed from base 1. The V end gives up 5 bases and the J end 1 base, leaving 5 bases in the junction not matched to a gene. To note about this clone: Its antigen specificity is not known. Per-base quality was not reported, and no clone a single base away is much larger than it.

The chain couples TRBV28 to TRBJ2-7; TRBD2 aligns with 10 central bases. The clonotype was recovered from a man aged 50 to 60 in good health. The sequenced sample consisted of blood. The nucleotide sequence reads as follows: TGTGCCAGCAGTGAGACTAGCGGGCCTTCCTACGAGCAGTACTTC. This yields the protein CASSETSGPSYEQYF.